This TCR beta chain comes out of a study of vaccination and CD4 T cells after COVID-19. Each CDR3 protein gets one entry after TCRdb re-called the PCR reads with MiXCR. The sample includes over 20,000 distinct CDR3 sequences, roughly 64% of them seen just once. V was trimmed by 2 bases and J by 2 bases, leaving 18 bases between them. The CDR3 is 17 residues long. Germline V gives CDR1 LNHDA, CDR2 SQIVND (reference sequence). The J gene is TRBJ2-5, the V gene TRBV19; tentative D call: TRBD2 (6 bases). The sample in question was CD4+ T cells from blood, obtained before SARS-CoV-2 vaccination. The sequence was obtained from a human donor who had recovered from COVID-19. The CDR3 DNA reads as TGTGCCAGTAGTATAAAGTTCTCCGGGGGACCACAAGAGACCCAGTACTTC. Protein sequence: CASSIKFSGGPQETQYF.